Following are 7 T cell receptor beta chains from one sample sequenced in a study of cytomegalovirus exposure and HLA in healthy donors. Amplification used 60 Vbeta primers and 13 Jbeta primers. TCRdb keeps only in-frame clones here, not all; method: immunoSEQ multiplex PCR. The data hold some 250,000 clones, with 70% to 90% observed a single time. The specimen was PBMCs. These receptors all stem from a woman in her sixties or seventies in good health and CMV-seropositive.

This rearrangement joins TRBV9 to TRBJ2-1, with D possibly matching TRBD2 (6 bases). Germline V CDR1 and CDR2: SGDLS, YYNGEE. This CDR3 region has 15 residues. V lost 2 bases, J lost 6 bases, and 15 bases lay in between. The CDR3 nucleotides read TGTGCCAGCAGCGTCTCCCCGGGAGTAAGCAATGAGCAGTTCTTC. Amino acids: CASSVSPGVSNEQFF.

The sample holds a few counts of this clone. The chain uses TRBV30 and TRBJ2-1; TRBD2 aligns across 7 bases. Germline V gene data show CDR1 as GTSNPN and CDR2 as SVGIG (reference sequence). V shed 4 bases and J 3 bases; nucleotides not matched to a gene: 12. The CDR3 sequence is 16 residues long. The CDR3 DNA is TGTGCCTGGACCCCCCTCTCGGGAGGTAGCTACAATGAGCAGTTCTTC. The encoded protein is CAWTPLSGGSYNEQFF.

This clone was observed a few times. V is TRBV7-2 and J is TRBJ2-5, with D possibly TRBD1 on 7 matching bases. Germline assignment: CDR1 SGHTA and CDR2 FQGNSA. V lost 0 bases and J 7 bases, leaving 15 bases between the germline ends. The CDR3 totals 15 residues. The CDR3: CASSLAFRQGGTQYF. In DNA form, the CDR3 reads TGTGCCAGCAGCTTAGCCTTCAGACAGGGAGGGACCCAGTACTTC.

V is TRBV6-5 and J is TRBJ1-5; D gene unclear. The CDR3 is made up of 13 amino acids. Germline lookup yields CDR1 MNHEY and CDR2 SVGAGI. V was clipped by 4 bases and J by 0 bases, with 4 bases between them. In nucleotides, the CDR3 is TGTGCCAGCAGTTCCAATAGCAATCAGCCCCAGCATTTT. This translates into CASSSNSNQPQHF.

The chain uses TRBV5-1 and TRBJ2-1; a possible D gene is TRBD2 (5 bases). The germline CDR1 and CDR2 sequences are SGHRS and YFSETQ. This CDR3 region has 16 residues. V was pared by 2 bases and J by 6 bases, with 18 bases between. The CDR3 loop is CASSFSPVGEGNEQFF. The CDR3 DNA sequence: TGCGCCAGCAGCTTCTCTCCAGTGGGAGAAGGCAATGAGCAGTTCTTC.

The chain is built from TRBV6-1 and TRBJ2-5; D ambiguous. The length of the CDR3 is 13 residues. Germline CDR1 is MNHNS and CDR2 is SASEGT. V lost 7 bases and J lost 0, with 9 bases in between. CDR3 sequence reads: CASIVRYQETQYF. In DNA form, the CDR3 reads TGTGCCAGCATAGTCAGGTACCAAGAGACCCAGTACTTC.

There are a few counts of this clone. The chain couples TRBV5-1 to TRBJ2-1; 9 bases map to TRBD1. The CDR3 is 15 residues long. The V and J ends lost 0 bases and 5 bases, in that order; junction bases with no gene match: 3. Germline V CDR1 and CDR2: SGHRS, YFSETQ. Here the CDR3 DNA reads TGCGCCAGCAGCTTGGGGGACAGGGCTCACAATGAGCAGTTCTTC. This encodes CASSLGDRAHNEQFF.